Following are 31 T cell receptor beta chains from one sample sequenced in a study of post-analysis software for immune sequencing data. Study-wide results and caveats: Five or six TRBV segments, TRBV5-6, TRBV5-1 and TRBV20-1 among them, were found more frequent in patients than controls.

These TCRs are of unknown antigen specificity. Unique-molecular-identifier-tagged TCR beta cDNA libraries were used. TCRdb called the PCR reads again in MiXCR, with one record for every CDR3 protein. The table has about 540,000 distinct CDR3 sequences, 34% seen once. The sequencing input was blood. The receptors stem from a girl under 18 with multiple sclerosis.

The table lists this clonotype with a count of one. V is TRBV20-1 and J is TRBJ1-5; no clear D gene. CDR3 length equals 14 residues. The germline CDR1 and CDR2 sequences are DFQATT and SNEGSKA (reference sequence). Trimming took off 0 bases at V and 5 bases at J, with 11 bases between the two ends. The CDR3 sequence is CSARDRGNDQPQHF. Written as DNA, the CDR3 is TGCAGTGCTAGAGATAGAGGTAATGATCAGCCCCAGCATTTT.

This chain connects TRBV7-2 to TRBJ2-1; possibly TRBD2 for D (7 bases). There are 16 residues in the CDR3. V lost 6 bases to trimming and J lost 0 bases, with 15 bases between them. CDR1 and CDR2 (germline): SGHTA, FQGNSA. The DNA for the CDR3 is TGTGCCAGCAGTTCATTGGGGGGGCACTCCTACAATGAGCAGTTCTTC. Translated, it gives CASSSLGGHSYNEQFF.

This clonotype was detected a few times. CDR3 region: CASTLGGTQGEQFF. CDR3 nucleotides: TGTGCCAGCACCCTGGGAGGGACGCAGGGTGAGCAGTTCTTC. The rearrangement uses TRBV5-6 and TRBJ2-1; 7 nucleotides align to TRBD2. Germline CDR1 is SGHDT and CDR2 is YYEEEE. The CDR3 is 14 amino acids. Trimming took 6 bases from V and 9 from J; bases not matched to a gene: 12. Looking up the rest from reference TRBV5-6 and TRBJ2-1 gives the full variable domain: DAGVTQSPTHLIKTRGQQVTLRCSPKSGHDTVSWYQQALGQGPQFIFQYYEEEERQRGNFPDRFSGHQFPNYSSELNVNALLLGDSALYLCASTLGGTQGEQFFGPGTRLTVL.

This sequence joins TRBV29-1 and TRBJ1-1; 7 bases agree with TRBD1. V dropped 7 bases and J dropped 1; count of bases not matched to a gene: 9. CDR3 length equals 14 residues. The germline gives CDR1 SQVTM, CDR2 ANQGSEA. In nucleotides, the CDR3 is TGCAGCGCACCACCCGCAGGGGGGAACACTGAAGCTTTCTTT. Translation: CSAPPAGGNTEAFF.

This clonotype came up a few times. The V call is TRBV9, the J call TRBJ2-1; the D is unclear. Trimming shortened V by 3 bases and J by 3 bases, and 7 bases separated the two germline ends. The CDR3 totals 13 residues. From germline, CDR1 is SGDLS and CDR2 YYNGEE. The CDR3 is CASSEGDYNEQFF. The CDR3 DNA reads TGTGCCAGCAGCGAAGGCGACTACAATGAGCAGTTCTTC.

The chain links TRBV5-1 to TRBJ2-3; D is undetermined. V lost 3 bases, J lost 2 bases, and 7 bases lay in between. This CDR3 is built from 13 residues. Germline CDR1 reads SGHRS; CDR2 reads YFSETQ. CDR3 DNA sequence: TGCGCCAGCAGCTCGATTACCACAGATACGCAGTATTTT. Protein product: CASSSITTDTQYF.

V is TRBV5-6 and J is TRBJ2-7; D unresolved. The germline CDR1 and CDR2 sequences are SGHDT and YYEEEE. This CDR3 contains 13 residues. V lost 4 bases and J lost 5, with 13 bases in between. In DNA form, the CDR3 reads TGTGCCAGCAGCGCCACTTTCCGGGACGAGCAGTACTTC. It encodes CASSATFRDEQYF.

The gene calls are TRBV5-8 and TRBJ1-5; no clear D gene. There are 12 residues in the CDR3. From germline, CDR1 is SGHTS and CDR2 YDEGEE. Between the trimmed V and J ends, which lost 5 bases and 10 bases, there was a span of 13 bases. The CDR3 reads CASRPSPLPQHF. The CDR3 DNA sequence: TGTGCCAGCAGACCAAGTCCCCTCCCCCAGCATTTT. The full variable domain, completed using reference TRBV5-8 and TRBJ1-5, is EAGVTQSPTHLIKTRGQQATLRCSPISGHTSVYWYQQALGLGLQFLLWYDEGEERNRGNFPPRFSGRQFPNYSSELNVNALELEDSALYLCASRPSPLPQHFGDGTRLSIL.

The V and J genes are TRBV12-3 or TRBV12-4 and TRBJ2-1; 11 nucleotides agree with TRBD2. The CDR3 totals 15 residues. J was trimmed by 4 bases and V by 8 bases; bases with no gene match: 7. The chain's CDR3 is CASGARLAGYNEQFF. In DNA form, the CDR3 reads TGTGCCAGCGGGGCCCGACTAGCGGGGTACAATGAGCAGTTCTTC.

The gene calls are TRBV5-1 and TRBJ2-1, with a possible D match to TRBD2 (6 bases). Trimming pared 7 bases from V and 9 bases from J, leaving 14 bases between. Germline lookup yields CDR1 SGHRS and CDR2 YFSETQ. The CDR3 sequence is 12 residues long. The CDR3 sequence is CASGGRWAEQFF. CDR3 coding DNA: TGCGCCAGCGGAGGGAGGTGGGCTGAGCAGTTCTTC.

This clonotype was observed a few times. The V gene is TRBV24-1, the J gene TRBJ1-5; 11 bases fit TRBD1. The CDR3 contains 20 residues. V lost 4 bases and J lost 2; bases outside the gene matches: 15. Germline V lookup: CDR1 KGHDR, CDR2 SFDVKD. CDR3 DNA: TGTGCCACCAGTGACTCGGCCGGGACAGGGGGAATTTATGGCAATCAGCCCCAGCATTTT. This gives the protein CATSDSAGTGGIYGNQPQHF.

This clonotype turned up a few times. The gene calls are TRBV20-1 and TRBJ1-2, with TRBD1 identical over 8 bases. J lost 2 bases, V lost 3 bases, and 5 bases had no gene match. Germline CDR1 reads DFQATT; CDR2 reads SNEGSKA (reference sequence). This CDR3 contains 14 residues. CDR3 sequence: CSASSRQGNYGYTF. The DNA of the CDR3 is TGCAGTGCTAGTTCGAGACAGGGGAACTATGGCTACACCTTC.

This clonotype was counted only a few times. The chain is built from TRBV15 and TRBJ2-5; D gene ambiguous. The germline CDR1 and CDR2 sequences are LNHNV and YYDKDF (reference sequence). Trimming removed 3 bases from V and 2 bases from J, with 16 bases in between. This CDR3 comprises 16 residues. The CDR3 DNA is TGTGCCACCAGCAGTGTGTCCGGCATTGGACAAGAGACCCAGTACTTC. Translated: CATSSVSGIGQETQYF.

The chain joins TRBV3-1 to TRBJ2-7, with a tentative D call TRBD1 (5 bases). The CDR3 totals 14 residues. Germline lookup yields CDR1 LGHDT and CDR2 YNNKEL (reference sequence). V dropped 2 bases and J dropped 5 bases, with 13 bases sitting between them. CDR3 sequence reads: CASSQWPGSDEQYF. DNA of the CDR3: TGTGCCAGCAGCCAATGGCCAGGGTCGGACGAGCAGTACTTC.

This chain uses TRBV5-6 with TRBJ2-4; TRBD2 matches 8 bases. CDR1 and CDR2 (germline): SGHDT, YYEEEE. The CDR3 has 14 amino acids. V was clipped by 2 bases and J by 7 bases; unmatched bases: 5. CDR3 sequence: CASSFEAGANIQYF. CDR3 coding DNA: TGTGCCAGCAGCTTCGAAGCGGGGGCCAACATTCAGTACTTC.

A few counts support this clonotype. The V call is TRBV4-2, the J call TRBJ2-7, with 7 bases aligning to TRBD2. Germline trimming cut 5 bases from V and 3 bases from J; bases unmatched to any gene: 10. Germline CDR1 LGHNA, CDR2 YNFKEQ. The CDR3 runs 15 residues. CDR3 DNA: TGTGCCAGCAGCGCAGCAGCGGGGAGTAACTACGAGCAGTACTTC. Its protein product is CASSAAAGSNYEQYF.

The chain has TRBV3-1 and TRBJ1-2, with a possible D match to TRBD1 (5 bases). The V gene lost 4 bases and the J gene lost 6 bases, with 15 bases spanning the gap. Germline CDR1 and CDR2: LGHDT and YNNKEL (reference sequence). This CDR3 contains 14 residues. CDR3 sequence: CASSLRVGTDGYTF. The DNA for the CDR3 is TGTGCCAGCAGCCTAAGGGTAGGGACGGATGGCTACACCTTC.

The table lists this clonotype with a few counts. This chain connects TRBV5-5 to TRBJ1-2; 9 bases are shared with TRBD1. Unmatched junction bases numbered 4, after V lost 1 base and J lost 6 bases. Germline V CDR1 and CDR2: SGHKS, YYEKEE (reference sequence). CDR3 length equals 14 residues. CDR3 loop: CASSLRTGENGYTF. CDR3 sequence (DNA): TGTGCCAGCAGCTTGCGGACAGGGGAGAATGGCTACACCTTC.

The chain links TRBV20-1 to TRBJ2-5; D gene ambiguous. This CDR3 has 13 residues. V lost 6 bases and J lost 2, with 13 bases in between. Germline loops: CDR1 DFQATT, CDR2 SNEGSKA (reference sequence). DNA for the CDR3: TGCAGTGCCCGTCCCGCAAATCAAGAGACCCAGTACTTC. It is translated as CSARPANQETQYF.

CDR3 DNA sequence: TGCAGCGTTGATGCCGACAGGGCCGACTATGGCTACACCTTC. Translating it yields CSVDADRADYGYTF. The chain combines TRBV29-1 with TRBJ1-2, with 7 bases aligning to TRBD1. This CDR3 contains 14 residues. Germline CDR1 reads SQVTM; CDR2 reads ANQGSEA. Trimming cost V 3 bases and J 3 bases; bases outside gene matches: 7.

This clonotype was counted between two and nine times. The rearrangement joins TRBV4-1 to TRBJ2-3; D may be TRBD1 (8 bases). CDR1 and CDR2 (germline): MGHRA, YSYEKL. Deletions cut 1 base from V and 6 bases from J, with 23 bases between. The CDR3 spans 18 residues. CDR3 DNA: TGCGCCAGCAGCCAAGTCCCTTTACAGGGGGGGCTTCGTGATACGCAGTATTTT. Protein sequence: CASSQVPLQGGLRDTQYF.

The table lists this clonotype with a few counts. The V and J genes are TRBV24-1 and TRBJ2-1; D gene ambiguous. Germline CDR1 is KGHDR and CDR2 is SFDVKD. V gave up 3 bases and J gave up 0 bases, with 14 bases separating them. The CDR3 is 17 residues long. CDR3 loop: CATSDDTQSPSYNEQFF. The CDR3 DNA reads as TGTGCCACCAGTGATGATACACAGAGCCCCTCCTACAATGAGCAGTTCTTC.

The chain joins TRBV20-1 to TRBJ2-1; 11 bases agree with TRBD2. V was clipped by 5 bases and J by 0 bases; unmatched bases: 6. This CDR3 spans 16 amino acids. Per germline, CDR1 DFQATT and CDR2 SNEGSKA (reference sequence). Here the CDR3 reads CSAGSGGASSYNEQFF. The DNA of the CDR3 is TGCAGTGCTGGTAGCGGGGGGGCAAGCTCCTACAATGAGCAGTTCTTC.

The table lists this clonotype with a count of one. The chain carries TRBV28 and TRBJ2-6; no reliable D call. This CDR3 has 17 amino acids. V shed 3 bases and J shed 2 bases, with 14 bases lying between them. Looked up from germline, CDR1 is MDHEN and CDR2 is SYDVKM. CDR3 sequence reads: CASSLWQPPPGANVLTF. CDR3 in DNA: TGTGCCAGCAGTTTGTGGCAGCCGCCCCCTGGGGCCAACGTCCTGACTTTC.

The V gene is TRBV7-9, the J gene TRBJ2-1, with 7 positions matching TRBD1. The V and J ends lost 3 bases and 9 bases, in that order; junction bases with no gene match: 8. There are 14 residues in the CDR3. Germline CDR1 reads SEHNR; CDR2 reads FQNEAQ (reference sequence). CDR3 amino acids: CASSFRDSNTEQFF. CDR3 DNA: TGTGCCAGCAGCTTCCGGGACAGCAACACTGAGCAGTTCTTC. Full variable domain (rest looked up from reference TRBV7-9 and TRBJ2-1): DTGVSQNPRHKITKRGQNVTFRCDPISEHNRLYWYRQTLGQGPEFLTYFQNEAQLEKSRLLSDRFSAERPKGSFSTLEIQRTEQGDSAMYLCASSFRDSNTEQFFGPGTRLTVL.

This clonotype has more than one count but fewer than ten. The chain's CDR3 is CSAGGQTTNYGYTF. CDR3 nucleotides: TGCAGTGCTGGGGGACAGACTACTAACTATGGCTACACCTTC. This rearrangement joins TRBV20-1 to TRBJ1-2, with TRBD1 identical over 7 bases. The CDR3 loop spans 14 amino acids. Looked up from germline, CDR1 is DFQATT and CDR2 is SNEGSKA (reference sequence). V shed 5 bases and J 0 bases; nucleotides not matched to a gene: 6.

The genes are TRBV6-6 and TRBJ2-7; D is uncertain. CDR3 length equals 13 residues. V lost 2 bases to trimming and J lost 3 bases, with 8 bases between them. Germline V gene data show CDR1 as MNHNY and CDR2 as SVGAGI (reference sequence). Here the CDR3 DNA reads TGTGCCAGCAGTTACGATTCGGGCTACGAGCAGTACTTC. As protein: CASSYDSGYEQYF.

This clonotype was counted once. The V and J genes are TRBV10-3 and TRBJ1-4; weak D call: TRBD1 (5 bases). This CDR3 comprises 16 residues. Germline-derived CDR1 and CDR2 are ENHRY and SYGVKD. V lost 0 bases to trimming and J lost 5 bases, with 13 bases between them. The CDR3: CAISESLGPSNEKLFF. The CDR3 nucleotides read TGTGCCATCAGTGAGTCTTTGGGGCCCTCAAATGAAAAACTGTTTTTT.

The V gene is TRBV10-1, the J gene TRBJ1-6; D uncertain. Germline V lookup: CDR1 WNHNN, CDR2 SYGVQD (reference sequence). CDR3 length: 15 amino acids. Trimming removed 0 bases at V and 10 bases at J, with 13 bases between. The CDR3 reads CASSESMRVGSPLHF. The CDR3 region has the DNA TGCGCCAGCAGTGAGTCGATGAGGGTCGGATCACCCCTCCACTTT.

The chain carries TRBV2 and TRBJ1-6, with D tentatively TRBD1 (6 bases). The V gene lost 7 bases and the J gene lost 8 bases, with 9 bases spanning the gap. Germline V gene sequence: CDR1 SNHLY, CDR2 FYNNEI. This CDR3 has 12 residues. CDR3 amino acids: CASMRTDSPLHF. The CDR3 DNA is TGTGCCAGCATGAGGACAGATTCACCCCTCCACTTT.

J is TRBJ2-4 and V is TRBV12-3 or TRBV12-4; 12 nucleotides align to TRBD2. This CDR3 is 15 amino acids long. V shed 8 bases and J 6 bases; nucleotides not matched to a gene: 8. CDR3 sequence (DNA): TGTGCCAGCGGATCTAGCGGGGGGGCGGCAAACATTCAGTACTTC. Its translation is CASGSSGGAANIQYF.